The TCR beta chain described here comes from a study of response to subunit inactivated influenza vaccine. Study observations and caveats: The authors proposed limited new T cell recruitment per seasonal influenza vaccination.

MiXCR, applied by TCRdb to the RT-PCR reads, yields one record per CDR3 protein. The profile shows over 800,000 distinct CDR3 sequences, roughly 20% of them singletons. V lost 2 bases, J lost 3 bases, and 5 bases stayed unmatched. The CDR3 consists of 14 residues. CDR1 and CDR2 (germline): DFQATT, SNEGSKA (reference sequence). In the case of this clonotype: What it recognizes is unknown.

This sample comprised PBMCs from blood, obtained roughly 5 days after vaccination. V gene TRBV20-1 combines with J gene TRBJ2-5; 8 positions match TRBD1. This TCR came from a man aged 50 to 60 who received an inactivated influenza vaccine. The DNA for the CDR3 is TGCAGTGCTAGAACCTACAGGGGGGAAGAGACCCAGTACTTC. This sequence encodes CSARTYRGEETQYF.